This T cell receptor beta chain derives from a study of blood T cell repertoires in COVID-19. Across the whole study: Samples taken during acute and convalescent COVID-19 were collected in the United States, Italy and Spain.

As processed by the authors: Cell counts per sample came from amplifying reference gene primers. TCRdb's table, derived via immunoSEQ multiplex PCR, lists solely in-frame clones and lacks some. The V and J calls and clone size were taken over from that table, and D and trimming were inferred from the DNA. This sample has some 110,000 clones, with 84% found just once. In germline, CDR1 is LNHDA, CDR2 SQIVND (reference sequence). Trimming took off 5 bases at V and 4 bases at J, with 9 bases between the two ends. The CDR3 extends over 13 amino acids. Sequencing input: peripheral blood. V usage is TRBV19 and J usage is TRBJ2-1; tentative D call: TRBD1 (5 bases). The clonotype originates from an older woman with acute or convalescent COVID-19. Written as DNA, the CDR3 is TGTGCCAGTAGTTCGACAGATTACAATGAGCAGTTCTTC. Protein product: CASSSTDYNEQFF.